Each of the 25 T cell receptor beta chains below was sequenced from the same sample in a study of T cells in Graves' hyperthyroidism and ophthalmopathy. Amplified TCR beta CDR3 regions derived from RNA transcripts. The TCR CDR3 was amplified in a first-round RT-PCR using the HTBI primer set. A single record per CDR3 protein comes from TCRdb applying MiXCR to the multiplex PCR reads. The sample records roughly 580,000 distinct CDR3 sequences, around 46% being singletons. Sequenced material: peripheral blood or thyroid tissue (not recorded which). These receptors were taken from a young woman with Graves' hyperthyroidism.

This clonotype was detected only once. This rearrangement joins TRBV19 to TRBJ2-7; TRBD1 aligns across 12 bases. Trimming took 4 bases from V and 4 from J; bases not matched to a gene: 5. CDR1 LNHDA and CDR2 SQIVND come from the germline V gene (reference sequence). The CDR3 contains 15 residues. CDR3 amino acids: CASSTPGQGAYEQYF. Written as DNA, the CDR3 is TGTGCCAGTAGTACCCCGGGACAGGGGGCGTACGAGCAGTACTTC.

The rearrangement links TRBV11-2 to TRBJ1-2; the D gene is possibly TRBD1 (6 bases). Germline values: CDR1 SGHAT, CDR2 FQNNGV. The V and J ends lost 7 bases and 2 bases respectively, with 14 bases between them. This CDR3 has 14 amino acids. CDR3 sequence (DNA): TGTGCCAGCACCCGGAGGACAGCCAACTATGGCTACACCTTC. As protein: CASTRRTANYGYTF.

The V call is TRBV20-1, the J call TRBJ2-5; a weak D match, TRBD1 (5 bases). This CDR3 contains 12 residues. Deletions cut 8 bases from V and 5 bases from J, with 15 bases between. Germline lookup yields CDR1 DFQATT and CDR2 SNEGSKA (reference sequence). CDR3 nucleotides: TGCAGTCGCCAGGGCCTAGGGGAGACCCAGTACTTC. It encodes CSRQGLGETQYF.

This clonotype occurred a few times. The rearrangement uses TRBV19 and TRBJ1-4; D is unclear. CDR1 LNHDA and CDR2 SQIVND come from the germline V gene (reference sequence). This CDR3 has 12 residues. The V end lost 9 bases, the J end lost 0 bases, and 5 bases lay between the germline ends. Here the CDR3 DNA reads TGTGCCAGCGTGGCAACTAATGAAAAACTGTTTTTT. This translates into CASVATNEKLFF.

Only a few counts were recorded for this clonotype. The J gene is TRBJ2-2, the V gene TRBV20-1; unclear D gene. Between the trimmed V and J ends, which lost 3 bases and 10 bases, there was a span of 6 bases. Looked up from germline, CDR1 is DFQATT and CDR2 is SNEGSKA (reference sequence). The CDR3 runs 10 residues. Written as DNA, the CDR3 is TGCAGTGCTAGGATAGCGGAGCTGTTTTTT. It translates to CSARIAELFF.

The rearrangement joins TRBV2 to TRBJ2-6; D is possibly TRBD1 (6 bases). Germline V gene data show CDR1 as SNHLY and CDR2 as FYNNEI. The CDR3 is made up of 12 amino acids. Here the CDR3 reads CTTGWGANVLTF. Here the CDR3 DNA reads TGTACCACAGGGTGGGGGGCCAACGTCCTGACTTTC. Variable domain in full (rest from reference TRBV2 and TRBJ2-6): EPEVTQTPSHQVTQMGQEVILRCVPISNHLYFYWYRQILGQKVEFLVSFYNNEISEKSEIFDDQFSVERPDGSNFTLKIRSTKLEDSAMYFCTTGWGANVLTFGAGSRLTVL.

This clonotype has a handful of counts. The chain employs TRBV20-1 and TRBJ1-2, with a tentative D call TRBD1 (5 bases). The V gene's germline CDR1 is DFQATT and CDR2 SNEGSKA (reference sequence). There are 13 residues in the CDR3. Trimming removed 7 bases at V and 5 bases at J, with 17 bases between. CDR3 amino acids: CSVRTGLGYGYTF. The DNA for the CDR3 is TGCAGTGTCAGAACAGGCCTGGGGTATGGCTACACCTTC.

This clonotype was seen a few times. The genes are TRBV29-1 and TRBJ2-3; D is possibly TRBD1 or TRBD2 (5 bases each). This CDR3 is built from 13 residues. CDR1 is SQVTM, CDR2 ANQGSEA, per germline. The V gene lost 8 bases and the J gene lost 0 bases, with 12 bases spanning the gap. The CDR3 DNA reads TGCAGCTATGGGGACGGCAGCACAGATACGCAGTATTTT. It is translated as CSYGDGSTDTQYF.

Regarding this clonotype: This may arise from a read error, as a much more abundant clone is one base away. This rearrangement joins TRBV2 to TRBJ1-5; TRBD1 might be the D (5 bases). Germline CDR1 SNHLY, CDR2 FYNNEI. This CDR3 region has 17 residues. This CDR3 reads CAGSEEVAGYSNQPQHF. CDR3 nucleotide sequence: TGTGCCGGCAGTGAAGAAGTGGCAGGGTATAGCAATCAGCCCCAGCATTTT.

The chain employs TRBV7-2 and TRBJ2-7; D possibly uses TRBD1 or TRBD2 (6 bases each). This CDR3 region has 15 residues. Per the germline V gene, CDR1 is SGHTA and CDR2 is FQGNSA. V was clipped by 0 bases and J by 3 bases, with 12 bases between them. CDR3 region: CASSLAAGHLYEQYF. The CDR3 DNA follows: TGTGCCAGCAGCTTAGCGGCGGGACACCTCTACGAGCAGTACTTC.

This clonotype was counted between two and nine times. This CDR3 is CASSDGTGENTEAFF. For the CDR3, the DNA is TGTGCCAGCAGTGACGGGACGGGAGAGAACACTGAAGCTTTCTTT. The rearrangement links TRBV2 to TRBJ1-1, with D possibly being TRBD1 (5 bases). Per the germline V gene, CDR1 is SNHLY and CDR2 is FYNNEI. This CDR3 comprises 15 residues. The V end was cut by 3 bases, the J end by 1 base, with 12 bases between.

In the case of this clonotype: A much more abundant neighbour one base away suggests this may be a read error. The chain is built from TRBV15 and TRBJ2-7; D might be TRBD2 (7 bases). There are 13 residues in the CDR3. Germline CDR1 and CDR2: LNHNV and YYDKDF (reference sequence). CDR3 in amino acids: CDTSREGGFEQYF. The CDR3 coding sequence is TGTGACACCAGCAGAGAGGGGGGGTTCGAGCAGTACTTC.

In its sample, this clonotype was seen many times. The V and J genes are TRBV7-8 and TRBJ2-5; maybe TRBD1 (6 bases). The V end lost 5 bases, the J end lost 7 bases, and 17 bases lay between the germline ends. From germline, CDR1 is SGHVS and CDR2 FQNEAQ. This CDR3 comprises 14 residues. CDR3 protein: CASSDRDTGRTQYF. In nucleotides, the CDR3 is TGTGCCAGCAGCGACCGGGACACTGGTCGGACCCAGTACTTC.

The chain couples TRBV25-1 to TRBJ1-5; possibly TRBD1 for D (6 bases). The CDR3 runs 14 residues. Trimming took off 6 bases at V and 10 bases at J, with 19 bases between the two ends. The germline V gene has CDR1 MGHDK and CDR2 SYGVNS. In DNA, the CDR3 is TGTGCCAGCAGAGATCCAACAGGGCTACTTCCCCAGCATTTT. It codes for CASRDPTGLLPQHF.

The J gene is TRBJ2-5, the V gene TRBV14; D not certain. Germline V gene sequence: CDR1 SGHDN, CDR2 FVKESK. With 6 bases removed from V and 5 bases from J, the gap between germline ends came to 16 bases. The length of the CDR3 is 14 residues. The CDR3 bases are TGTGCCAGCAGGCGGAAGGGTCCGTCGGAGACCCAGTACTTC. Protein: CASRRKGPSETQYF.

This clonotype has a handful of counts. V is TRBV2 and J is TRBJ1-2, with 7 bases that match TRBD1. V shed 5 bases, J shed 8 bases, and the junction held 17 bases outside the gene matches. The CDR3 runs to 16 residues. Looked up from germline, CDR1 is SNHLY and CDR2 is FYNNEI. CDR3 region: CASSPPGETGSGGYTF. As DNA, the CDR3 is TGTGCCAGCAGTCCCCCAGGCGAGACAGGGTCAGGAGGCTACACCTTC.

This clonotype turned up a few times. One end of the junction is discordant with germline, which a read error may explain. This chain joins TRBV7-2 and TRBJ1-2; tentative D call: TRBD1 (6 bases). CDR3 length equals 13 residues. Looked up from germline, CDR1 is SGHTA and CDR2 is FQGNSA. The CDR3 region has the DNA TGTGCCAGCAGCCAGGCGGGGGCCCCTTCTGGGGCCTTC. Translating it yields CASSQAGAPSGAF. Based on the CDR3 plus reference TRBV7-2 and TRBJ1-2, the full variable domain is GAGVSQSPSNKVTEKGKDVELRCDPISGHTALYWYRQSLGQGLEFLIYFQGNSAPDKSGLPSDRFSAERTGGSVSTLTIQRTQQEDSAVYLCASSQAGAPSGAFGSGTRLTVV.

A few counts support this clonotype. This sequence joins TRBV20-1 and TRBJ1-1; D gene uncertain. This CDR3 is built from 10 residues. The germline CDR1 and CDR2 sequences are DFQATT and SNEGSKA (reference sequence). Deletions cut 8 bases from V and 10 bases from J, with 14 bases between. CDR3 region: CSPNPGRAFF. The CDR3 DNA is TGCAGTCCCAATCCGGGGAGAGCTTTCTTT.

V usage is TRBV7-2 and J usage is TRBJ2-3; no clear D gene. The CDR3 contains 14 residues. Trimming pared 5 bases from V and 2 bases from J, leaving 11 bases between. Germline V CDR1 and CDR2: SGHTA, FQGNSA. The CDR3 coding sequence is TGTGCCAGCAGCGCCAGCACTAACACAGATACGCAGTATTTT. Its protein product is CASSASTNTDTQYF. Complete variable domain (other parts from reference TRBV7-2 and TRBJ2-3): GAGVSQSPSNKVTEKGKDVELRCDPISGHTALYWYRQSLGQGLEFLIYFQGNSAPDKSGLPSDRFSAERTGGSVSTLTIQRTQQEDSAVYLCASSASTNTDTQYFGPGTRLTVL.

The V gene is TRBV2, the J gene TRBJ1-4; tentative D call: TRBD1 (5 bases). The germline gives CDR1 SNHLY, CDR2 FYNNEI. The V end lost 4 bases, the J end lost 10 bases, and 22 bases lay between the germline ends. The CDR3 contains 16 residues. This CDR3 is CASSVPLRVYGGKLFF. CDR3 nucleotide sequence: TGTGCCAGCAGTGTTCCCCTCAGGGTGTATGGAGGAAAACTGTTTTTT.

The gene calls are TRBV20-1 and TRBJ1-1; TRBD1 matches at 7 bases. The junction had 4 bases not matched to a gene; V was cut back by 0 bases and J by 3 bases. CDR3 length equals 14 residues. The germline V gene encodes CDR1 DFQATT and CDR2 SNEGSKA (reference sequence). CDR3 amino acids: CSAREIQGDTEAFF. CDR3 sequence (DNA): TGCAGTGCTAGAGAGATCCAGGGGGACACTGAAGCTTTCTTT.

The V and J genes are TRBV2 and TRBJ1-2, with D perhaps matching TRBD1 (5 bases). The V end lost 6 bases, the J end lost 4 bases, and 18 bases lay between the germline ends. Germline loops: CDR1 SNHLY, CDR2 FYNNEI. The CDR3 sequence is 15 residues long. In DNA form, the CDR3 reads TGTGCCAGCAGCCCCCTCGGGGGGAGAGGCTATGGCTACACCTTC. It is translated as CASSPLGGRGYGYTF. Looking up the rest from reference TRBV2 and TRBJ1-2 gives the full variable domain: EPEVTQTPSHQVTQMGQEVILRCVPISNHLYFYWYRQILGQKVEFLVSFYNNEISEKSEIFDDQFSVERPDGSNFTLKIRSTKLEDSAMYFCASSPLGGRGYGYTFGSGTRLTVV.

The table lists this clonotype with a few counts. This sequence joins TRBV4-3 and TRBJ1-3; 8 bases agree with TRBD1. The J segment lost 4 bases and the V segment lost 4 bases, leaving 6 bases of the junction unmatched. The CDR3 totals 15 residues. Germline V gene sequence: CDR1 LGHNA, CDR2 YSLEER. Here the CDR3 reads CASSPDRASGNTIYF. The CDR3 bases are TGCGCCAGCAGCCCGGACAGGGCTTCAGGAAACACCATATATTTT.

For this clonotype: An end of the junction differs from the germline gene, which may be a read error. V usage is TRBV2 and J usage is TRBJ1-5; D uncertain. Germline CDR1 SNHLY, CDR2 FYNNEI. This CDR3 spans 10 amino acids. The CDR3 coding sequence is TGTGACAGCAGCAATCAGCCCCAGCATTTT. Translated, it gives CDSSNQPQHF.

This clonotype was seen a few times. This chain uses TRBV7-8 with TRBJ1-2, with a weak D call TRBD1 (6 bases). The ends were cut back, 2 bases at V and 8 bases at J, with 21 bases in the middle. The CDR3 is 16 amino acids. Germline CDR1 reads SGHVS; CDR2 reads FQNEAQ. The DNA of the CDR3 is TGTGCCAGCAGCTTATATATGGGGGGGCCACTATTAGGCTACACCTTC. This gives the protein CASSLYMGGPLLGYTF.